This TCR beta chain was sequenced for a study of blood T cell repertoires in COVID-19. Study at large: Specimens from acute and convalescent COVID-19 originated in the United States, Italy and Spain. Sources were T cells, B-cell-depleted T cells, or PBMCs; the material itself was cDNA or gDNA.

Original processing notes: How many nucleated cells were present was estimated from reference gene primer amplification. Only in-frame clones appear in the TCRdb table, and some are missing; sequencing was by immunoSEQ multiplex PCR. V, J and clone size were drawn from that table, and D and trimming were deduced from the DNA. The table lists 250,000 or so clones, about 90% of them singletons. This receptor was obtained from a young man with active or convalescent COVID-19. The material sequenced was peripheral blood.

CDR3 loop: CASSLSRDNEQFF. The CDR3 nucleotides read TGTGCCAGCAGTTTATCCAGGGACAATGAGCAGTTCTTC. This chain links TRBV27 with TRBJ2-1, with D possibly matching TRBD1 (5 bases). The CDR3 sequence is 13 residues long. Trimming cost V 0 bases and J 5 bases, with 5 bases left between them. Germline CDR1 reads MNHEY; CDR2 reads SMNVEV (reference sequence).